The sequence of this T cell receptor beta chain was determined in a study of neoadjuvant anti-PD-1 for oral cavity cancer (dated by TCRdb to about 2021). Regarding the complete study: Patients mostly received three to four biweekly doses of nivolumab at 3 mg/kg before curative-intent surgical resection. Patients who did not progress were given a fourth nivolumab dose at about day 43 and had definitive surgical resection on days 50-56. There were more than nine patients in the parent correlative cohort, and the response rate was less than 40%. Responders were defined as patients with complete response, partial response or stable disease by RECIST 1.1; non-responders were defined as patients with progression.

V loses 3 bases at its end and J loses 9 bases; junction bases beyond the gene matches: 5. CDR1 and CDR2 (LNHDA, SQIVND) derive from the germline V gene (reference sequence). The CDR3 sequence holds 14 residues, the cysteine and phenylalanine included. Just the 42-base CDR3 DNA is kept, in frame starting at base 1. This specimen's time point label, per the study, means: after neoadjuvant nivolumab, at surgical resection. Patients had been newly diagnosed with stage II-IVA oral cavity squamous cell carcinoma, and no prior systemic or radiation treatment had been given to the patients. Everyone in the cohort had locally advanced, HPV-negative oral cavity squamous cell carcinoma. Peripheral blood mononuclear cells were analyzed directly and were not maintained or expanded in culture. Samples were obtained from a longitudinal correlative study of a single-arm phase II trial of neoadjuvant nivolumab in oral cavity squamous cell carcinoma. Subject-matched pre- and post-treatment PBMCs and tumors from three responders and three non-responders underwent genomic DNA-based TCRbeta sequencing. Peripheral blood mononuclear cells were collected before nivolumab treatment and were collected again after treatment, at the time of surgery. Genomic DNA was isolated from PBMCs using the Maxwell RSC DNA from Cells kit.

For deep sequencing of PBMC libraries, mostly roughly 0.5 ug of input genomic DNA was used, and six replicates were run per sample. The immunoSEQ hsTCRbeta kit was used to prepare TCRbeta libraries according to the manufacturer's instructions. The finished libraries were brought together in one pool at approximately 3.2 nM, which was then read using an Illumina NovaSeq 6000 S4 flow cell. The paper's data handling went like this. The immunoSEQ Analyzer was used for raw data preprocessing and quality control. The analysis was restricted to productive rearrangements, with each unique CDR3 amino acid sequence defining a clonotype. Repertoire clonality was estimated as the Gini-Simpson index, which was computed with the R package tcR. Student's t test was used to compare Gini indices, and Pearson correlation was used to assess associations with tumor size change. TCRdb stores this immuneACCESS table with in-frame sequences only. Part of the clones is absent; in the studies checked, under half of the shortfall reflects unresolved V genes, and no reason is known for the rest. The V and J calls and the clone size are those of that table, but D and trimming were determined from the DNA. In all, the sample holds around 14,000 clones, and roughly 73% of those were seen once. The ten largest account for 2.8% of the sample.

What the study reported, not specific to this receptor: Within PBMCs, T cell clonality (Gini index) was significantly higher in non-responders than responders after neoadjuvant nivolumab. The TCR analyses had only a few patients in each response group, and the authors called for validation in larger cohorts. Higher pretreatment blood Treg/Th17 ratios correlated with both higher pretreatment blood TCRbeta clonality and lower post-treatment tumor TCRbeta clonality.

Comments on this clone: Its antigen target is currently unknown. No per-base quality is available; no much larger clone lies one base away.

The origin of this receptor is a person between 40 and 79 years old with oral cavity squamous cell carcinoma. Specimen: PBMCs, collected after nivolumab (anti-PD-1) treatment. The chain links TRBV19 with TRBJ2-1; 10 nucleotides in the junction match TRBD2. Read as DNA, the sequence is TGTGCCAGTAGTATCCTAGCGGGAGAGCTTGAGCAGTTCTTC. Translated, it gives CASSILAGELEQFF.